The rows below give T cell receptor beta chains drawn from one sample of a study of CD8+CD57+ T cells in acquired aplastic anemia. TCRdb ran MiXCR on the reads and lists one entry per CDR3 protein. The sample consists of some 180,000 distinct CDR3 sequences, 46% of them appearing once. The sample taken for sequencing was sorted CD4+, CD8+, or CD8+CD57+ T cells (not recorded which) from PBMCs. These receptors were obtained from a human donor in good health. Both conserved end residues are part of each CDR3. The order of the fields is clone size, J gene, D gene, V gene, CDR3 DNA, CDR3 protein. A D gene is named only where the DNA matches it firmly. The size of a clone is reported for some rows only, either as once, few or many, or as a class for expanded clones.

>-|TRBJ2-1|TRBD2|TRBV25-1
TGTGCCAGCAGTGCGGAGAGCGGGAGACTCGACAATGAGCAGTTCTTC
CASSAESGRLDNEQFF
>-|TRBJ1-3|-|TRBV30
TGTGCCTGGAGTGTAGGCGGGAGCTCTAGAAACACCATATATTTT
CAWSVGGSSRNTIYF
>-|TRBJ2-7|TRBD2|TRBV20-1
TGCAGTGCTAAGAGCCTAGCGGGAGAAACCTACAATGGGCAGTACTTC
CSAKSLAGETYNGQYF
>few|TRBJ1-6|-|TRBV6-1
TGTGCCAGCAGTGAAAAGTCGGGGGGGGGAGATAATTCACCCCTCCACTTT
CASSEKSGGGDNSPLHF
>few|TRBJ2-7|TRBD1|TRBV6-1
TGTGCCAGCACCAAGGGACAGGACGGTCGGGTAGGCTCCTACGAGCAGTACTTC
CASTKGQDGRVGSYEQYF
>many|TRBJ2-7|TRBD2|TRBV5-1
TGCGCCAGCAGCTTGGTTCCGGGAGGAATCGCCTACGAGCAGTACTTC
CASSLVPGGIAYEQYF
>many|TRBJ2-1|TRBD2|TRBV24-1
TGTGCCACCAGTGATCCTTCCACTAGCGGGAGGGGTGATGAGCAGTTCTTC
CATSDPSTSGRGDEQFF
>-|TRBJ2-5|-|TRBV20-1
TGCAGTGCTAGAACGGGGAGATCAGGCGAGACCCAGTACTTC
CSARTGRSGETQYF
>-|TRBJ1-2|TRBD1|TRBV29-1
TGCAGCGTCTACATGGGGCTACAGGGGGGATCTGGCTACACCTTC
CSVYMGLQGGSGYTF
>-|TRBJ1-1|-|TRBV10-3
TGTGCCAGAGTTCCTATGGGGTCCACTGAAGCTTTCTTT
CARVPMGSTEAFF
>-|TRBJ2-5|-|TRBV28
TGTGCCAGCAATTGGTCTCAAGGGGGAGATGAGACCCAGTACTTC
CASNWSQGGDETQYF
>-|TRBJ1-4|-|TRBV10-3
TGTGCCATCAGTGTTGCAACTAATGAAAAACTGTTTTTT
CAISVATNEKLFF
>-|TRBJ2-7|-|TRBV15
TGTGCCACCAGCAGAGATGTAGGGGGCTACGAGCAGTACTTC
CATSRDVGGYEQYF
>-|TRBJ2-7|-|TRBV19
TGTGCCAGTAGTGATACGATCTACGAGCAGTACTTC
CASSDTIYEQYF
>-|TRBJ2-7|-|TRBV20-1
TGCAGTGCTGAAAGCGGGTACTCCTACGAGCAGTACTTC
CSAESGYSYEQYF
>-|TRBJ2-3|-|TRBV10-3
TGCGCCATCTCTTGGCACAAACAAGATACGCAGTATTTT
CAISWHKQDTQYF
>many|TRBJ1-2|-|TRBV12-5
TGTGCTAGTGGTTTGGCTCCCCACTCCCGATATGGCTACACCTTC
CASGLAPHSRYGYTF
>-|TRBJ2-3|-|TRBV30
TGTGCCTGGAGTGTACAAGCTGGGAGGACTACAGATACGCAGTATTTT
CAWSVQAGRTTDTQYF
>once|TRBJ1-2|-|TRBV24-1
TGTGCCACCAGTGAGGGGGGAGGACAGATCTATGGCTACACCTTC
CATSEGGGQIYGYTF
>-|TRBJ1-2|-|TRBV7-9
TGTGCCACCCGGGGGGATGGCTACACCTTC
CATRGDGYTF
>many|TRBJ2-1|-|TRBV7-3
TGTGCCAGCAGCTTAATTGGCAATGAGCAGTTCTTC
CASSLIGNEQFF
>-|TRBJ2-7|-|TRBV16
TGTGCCAGCAGCCCCAGGTGGCAGGCTGCCTACGAGCAGTACTTC
CASSPRWQAAYEQYF
>-|TRBJ2-2|-|TRBV2
TGTGCCAGCAGACTGGCGGGACCTGGGTGGGAGCTGTTTTTT
CASRLAGPGWELFF
>-|TRBJ1-6|TRBD1|TRBV15
TGTGCCACCAGCAGAGAGGACAGGGTTTATTCACCCCTCCACTTT
CATSREDRVYSPLHF
>many|TRBJ2-5|-|TRBV2
TGTGCCAGCAGTCCGACTCGACAGACTCAAGAGACCCAGTACTTC
CASSPTRQTQETQYF
>many|TRBJ2-1|TRBD2|TRBV19
TGTGCCAGTAGCGTACTAGCGGGAGGACAGGGGTATGAGCAGTTCTTC
CASSVLAGGQGYEQFF
>-|TRBJ2-7|TRBD2|TRBV9
TGTGCCAGCAGCCCGGGACTAGCGGGGGCCGAGCAGTACTTC
CASSPGLAGAEQYF
>-|TRBJ2-1|-|TRBV7-3
TGTGCCAGCAGCCGGGGGGCCAATGAGCAGTTCTTC
CASSRGANEQFF
>few|TRBJ2-7|-|TRBV10-3
TGTGCCATCAGTGAGTACACAGACTACGAGCAGTACTTC
CAISEYTDYEQYF
>-|TRBJ2-3|-|TRBV12-5
TGTGCTAGTGGTTTAACAGGCAGCACAGATACGCAGTATTTT
CASGLTGSTDTQYF
>many|TRBJ2-5|-|TRBV5-6
TGTGCCAGCAGCTGGAGGGGGCACGAGACCCAGTACTTC
CASSWRGHETQYF
>-|TRBJ2-3|TRBD2|TRBV7-8
TGTGCCAGCAGCACCGCGCCTAGCGGGGGGGCGGGAGATACGCAGTATTTT
CASSTAPSGGAGDTQYF
>many|TRBJ2-1|TRBD1|TRBV7-2
TGTGCCAGCAGCTTTCGCAACAGGGGCTCCTACAATGAGCAGTTCTTC
CASSFRNRGSYNEQFF
>-|TRBJ2-3|TRBD2|TRBV20-1
TGCAGTGCTAGCCGCGCGGTAGCGGGCGGTTACACAGATACGCAGTATTTT
CSASRAVAGGYTDTQYF
>-|TRBJ1-2|-|TRBV6-2/TRBV6-3
TGTGCCAGCAGTGAGACATCCCCGGGGGGACATGGCTACACCTTC
CASSETSPGGHGYTF
>-|TRBJ2-7|-|TRBV29-1
TGCAGCGTTGTCGAGGACCTGGGATACGAGCAGTACTTC
CSVVEDLGYEQYF